The rows below give T cell receptor beta chains drawn from one sample of a study of cytomegalovirus exposure and HLA in healthy donors. The repertoire was sequenced with immunoSEQ multiplex PCR; TCRdb's copy has only in-frame clones and lacks some. This table has 130,000 to 150,000 clones, more than 85% appearing once. The material sequenced was PBMCs. Receptors were obtained from a man between 18 and 35 years old in good health and CMV-seronegative. The CDR3 runs from the conserved cysteine through the conserved F or W. D genes are given only for firm matches. Rows may omit the clone size; those that give it use once, few, many or a size class.

J	V	size	D	DNA	CDR3
TRBJ2-7	TRBV11-2	-	-	TGTGCCAGCAGCTTTCCCCCCGGACAGACTTACGAGCAGTACTTC	CASSFPPGQTYEQYF
TRBJ2-7	TRBV18	-	TRBD1	TGTGCCAGCTCACTGAAACAGGGGCACGAGCAGTACTTC	CASSLKQGHEQYF
TRBJ1-1	TRBV7-9	-	TRBD1	TGTGCCAGCAACCAGGACAGGGACACTGAAGCTTTCTTT	CASNQDRDTEAFF
TRBJ2-1	TRBV10-3	-	TRBD1	TGTGCCATCAGTGAGAAAGGGACAGGAGTCTACAATGAGCAGTTCTTC	CAISEKGTGVYNEQFF
TRBJ1-1	TRBV11-2	few	-	TGTGCCAGCAGCTTTTTGGCGGGCACTGAAGCTTTCTTT	CASSFLAGTEAFF
TRBJ2-5	TRBV9	once	TRBD1	TGTGCCAGCAGCTACGGACAGGGGGGAGAGACCCAGTACTTC	CASSYGQGGETQYF
TRBJ2-5	TRBV7-9	-	-	TGTGCCAGCAGCTTATCTCTTCCAGACGAGCCCAGGGCCGGAGAGACCCAGTACTTC	CASSLSLPDEPRAGETQYF
TRBJ2-1	TRBV7-7	-	TRBD2	TGTGCCAGCAGCTTAGCGCCTAGCGGAGTCGGGCCCAATGAGCAGTTCTTC	CASSLAPSGVGPNEQFF
TRBJ2-1	TRBV30	-	TRBD1	TGTGCCTGGGGAGACAGGGCCGAGCAGTTCTTC	CAWGDRAEQFF
TRBJ2-1	TRBV5-4	-	TRBD2	TGTGCCAGCAGCTTGGTGGCGACTAGCGGGTACAATGAGCAGTTCTTC	CASSLVATSGYNEQFF
TRBJ1-1	TRBV28	-	-	TGTGCCAGCACCCCGGGGAGTTCAACTGAAGCTTTCTTT	CASTPGSSTEAFF
TRBJ1-2	TRBV11-2	few	TRBD1	TGTGCCAGCAGCCCGCCGACAGGGGGCTACACCTTC	CASSPPTGGYTF
TRBJ2-3	TRBV27	-	TRBD2	TGTGCCAGCCAAAAGGGGTCTGGCGGGAGAGTCGCAGATACGCAGTATTTT	CASQKGSGGRVADTQYF
TRBJ1-3	TRBV19	-	-	TGTGCCAGTAGCCCGCGTCCGGGACAAATCTCTGGAAACACCATATATTTT	CASSPRPGQISGNTIYF
TRBJ1-1	TRBV7-7	-	-	TGTGCCAGCAGCTTAGGGACAGACACTGAAGCTTTCTTT	CASSLGTDTEAFF